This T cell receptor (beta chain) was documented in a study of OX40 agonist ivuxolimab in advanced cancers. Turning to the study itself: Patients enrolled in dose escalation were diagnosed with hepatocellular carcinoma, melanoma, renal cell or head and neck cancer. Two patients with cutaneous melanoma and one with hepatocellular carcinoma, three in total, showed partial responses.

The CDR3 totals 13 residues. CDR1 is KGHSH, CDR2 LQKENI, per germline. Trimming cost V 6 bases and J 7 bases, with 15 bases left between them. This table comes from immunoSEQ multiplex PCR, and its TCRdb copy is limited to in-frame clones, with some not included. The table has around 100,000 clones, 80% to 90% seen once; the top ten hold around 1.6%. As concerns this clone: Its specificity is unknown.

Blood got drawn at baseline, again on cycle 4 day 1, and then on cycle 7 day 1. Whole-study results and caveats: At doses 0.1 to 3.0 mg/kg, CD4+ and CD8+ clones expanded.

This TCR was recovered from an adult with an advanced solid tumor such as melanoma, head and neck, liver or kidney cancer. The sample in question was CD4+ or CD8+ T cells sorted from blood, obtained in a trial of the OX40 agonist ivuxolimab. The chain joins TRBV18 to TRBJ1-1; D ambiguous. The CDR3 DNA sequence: TGTGCCAGCTCTCCTGGACTATCAAATGAAGCTTTCTTT. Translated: CASSPGLSNEAFF.